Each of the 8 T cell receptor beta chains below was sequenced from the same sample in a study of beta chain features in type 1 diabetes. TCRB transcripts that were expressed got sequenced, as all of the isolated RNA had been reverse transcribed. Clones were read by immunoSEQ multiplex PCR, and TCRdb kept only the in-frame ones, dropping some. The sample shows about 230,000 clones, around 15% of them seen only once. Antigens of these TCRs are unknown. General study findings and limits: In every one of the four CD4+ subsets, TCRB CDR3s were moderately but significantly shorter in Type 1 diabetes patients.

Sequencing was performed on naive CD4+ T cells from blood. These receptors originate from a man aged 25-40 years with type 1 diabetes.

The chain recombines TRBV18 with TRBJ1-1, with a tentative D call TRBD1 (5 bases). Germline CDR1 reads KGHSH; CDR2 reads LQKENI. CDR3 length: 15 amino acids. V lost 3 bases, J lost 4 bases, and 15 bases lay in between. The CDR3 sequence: CASSPLGVGGTEAFF. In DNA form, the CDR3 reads TGTGCCAGCTCACCCCTGGGGGTAGGCGGCACTGAAGCTTTCTTT.

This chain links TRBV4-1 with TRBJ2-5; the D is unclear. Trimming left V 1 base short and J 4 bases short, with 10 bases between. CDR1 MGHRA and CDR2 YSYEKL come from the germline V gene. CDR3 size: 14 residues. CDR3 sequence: CASSQVRKLETQYF. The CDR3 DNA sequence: TGCGCCAGCAGCCAAGTGCGGAAGCTAGAGACCCAGTACTTC.

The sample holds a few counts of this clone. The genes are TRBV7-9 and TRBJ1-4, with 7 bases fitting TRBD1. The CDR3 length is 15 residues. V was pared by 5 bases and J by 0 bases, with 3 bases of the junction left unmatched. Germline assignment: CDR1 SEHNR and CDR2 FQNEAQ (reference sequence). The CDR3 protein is CASSRQGATNEKLFF. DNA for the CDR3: TGTGCCAGCAGCCGACAGGGTGCAACTAATGAAAAACTGTTTTTT.

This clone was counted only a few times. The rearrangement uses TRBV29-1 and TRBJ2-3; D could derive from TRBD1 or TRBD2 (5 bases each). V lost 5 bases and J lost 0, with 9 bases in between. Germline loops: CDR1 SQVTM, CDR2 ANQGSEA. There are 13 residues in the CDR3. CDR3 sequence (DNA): TGCAGCGTTACGGGACCCAGCACAGATACGCAGTATTTT. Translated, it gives CSVTGPSTDTQYF.

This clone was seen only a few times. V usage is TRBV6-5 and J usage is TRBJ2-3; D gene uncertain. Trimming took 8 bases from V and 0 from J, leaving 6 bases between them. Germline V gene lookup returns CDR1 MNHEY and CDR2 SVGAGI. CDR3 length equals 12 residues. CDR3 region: CASSRSTDTQYF. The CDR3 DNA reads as TGTGCCAGCTCACGGAGCACAGATACGCAGTATTTT.

The CDR3 nucleotides are TGTGCCAGTAAGGAACAGGGGGACTCCTACGAGCAGTACTTC. It translates to CASKEQGDSYEQYF. The chain links TRBV19 to TRBJ2-7; 8 bases are a match to TRBD1. The CDR3 runs to 14 residues. Germline CDR1 LNHDA, CDR2 SQIVND (reference sequence). The junction had 5 bases not matched to a gene; V was cut back by 7 bases and J by 0 bases.

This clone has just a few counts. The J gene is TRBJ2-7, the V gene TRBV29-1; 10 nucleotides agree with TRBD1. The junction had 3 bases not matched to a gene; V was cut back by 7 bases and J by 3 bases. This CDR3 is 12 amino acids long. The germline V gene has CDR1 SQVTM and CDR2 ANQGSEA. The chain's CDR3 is CSARTGGYEQYF. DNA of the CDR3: TGCAGCGCGAGGACAGGGGGCTACGAGCAGTACTTC.

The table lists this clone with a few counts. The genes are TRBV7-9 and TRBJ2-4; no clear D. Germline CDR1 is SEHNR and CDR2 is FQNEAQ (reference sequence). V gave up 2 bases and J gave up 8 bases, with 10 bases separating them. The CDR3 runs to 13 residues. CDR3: CASSLRSSDIQYF. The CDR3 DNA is TGTGCCAGCAGCTTACGGTCGTCGGACATTCAGTACTTC.